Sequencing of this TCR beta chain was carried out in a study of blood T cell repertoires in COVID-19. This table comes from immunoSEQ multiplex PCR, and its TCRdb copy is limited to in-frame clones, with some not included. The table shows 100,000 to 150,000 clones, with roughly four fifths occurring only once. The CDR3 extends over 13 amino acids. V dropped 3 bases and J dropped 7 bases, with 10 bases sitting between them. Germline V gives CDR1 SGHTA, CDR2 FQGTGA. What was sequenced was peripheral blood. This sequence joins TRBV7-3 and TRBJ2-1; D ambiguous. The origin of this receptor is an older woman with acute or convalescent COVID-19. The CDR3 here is CASSFFDGNEQFF. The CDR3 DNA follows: TGTGCCAGCAGCTTCTTCGACGGGAATGAGCAGTTCTTC.